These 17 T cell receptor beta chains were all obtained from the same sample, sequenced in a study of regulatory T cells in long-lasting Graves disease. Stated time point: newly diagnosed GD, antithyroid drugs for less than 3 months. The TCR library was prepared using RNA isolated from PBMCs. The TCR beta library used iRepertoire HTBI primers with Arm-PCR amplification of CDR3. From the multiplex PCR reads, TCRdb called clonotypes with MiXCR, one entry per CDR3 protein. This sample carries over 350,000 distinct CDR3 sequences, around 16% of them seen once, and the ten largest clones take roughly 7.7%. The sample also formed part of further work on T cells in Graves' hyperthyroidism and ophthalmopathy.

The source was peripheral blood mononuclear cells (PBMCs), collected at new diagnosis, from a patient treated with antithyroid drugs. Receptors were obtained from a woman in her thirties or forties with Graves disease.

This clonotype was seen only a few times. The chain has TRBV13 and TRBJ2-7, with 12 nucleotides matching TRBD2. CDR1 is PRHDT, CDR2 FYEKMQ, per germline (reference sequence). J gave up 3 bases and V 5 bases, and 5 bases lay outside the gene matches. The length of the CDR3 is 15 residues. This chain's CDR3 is CASSLTSGRYYEQYF. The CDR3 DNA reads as TGTGCCAGCAGCCTAACTAGCGGGAGGTACTACGAGCAGTACTTC.

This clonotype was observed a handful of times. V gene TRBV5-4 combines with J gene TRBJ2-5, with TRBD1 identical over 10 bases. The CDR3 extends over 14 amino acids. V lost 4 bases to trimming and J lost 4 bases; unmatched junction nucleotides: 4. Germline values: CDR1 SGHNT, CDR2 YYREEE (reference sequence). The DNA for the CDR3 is TGTGCCAGCAGCCGGGACAGGGGAGCAGAGACCCAGTACTTC. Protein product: CASSRDRGAETQYF.

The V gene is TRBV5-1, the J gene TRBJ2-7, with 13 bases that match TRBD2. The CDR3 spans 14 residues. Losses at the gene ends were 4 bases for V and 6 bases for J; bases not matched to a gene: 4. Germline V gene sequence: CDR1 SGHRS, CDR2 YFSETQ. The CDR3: CASSKLAGGREQYF. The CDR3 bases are TGCGCCAGCAGCAAACTAGCGGGAGGGCGCGAGCAGTACTTC.

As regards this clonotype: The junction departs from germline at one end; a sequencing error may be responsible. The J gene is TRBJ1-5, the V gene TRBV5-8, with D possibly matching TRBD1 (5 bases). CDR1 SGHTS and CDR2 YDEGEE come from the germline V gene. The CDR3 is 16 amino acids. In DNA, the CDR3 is TGTGCCAACAGCTTGGTTATTCAGGGCCGCAATCAGCCCCAGCATTTT. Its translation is CANSLVIQGRNQPQHF.

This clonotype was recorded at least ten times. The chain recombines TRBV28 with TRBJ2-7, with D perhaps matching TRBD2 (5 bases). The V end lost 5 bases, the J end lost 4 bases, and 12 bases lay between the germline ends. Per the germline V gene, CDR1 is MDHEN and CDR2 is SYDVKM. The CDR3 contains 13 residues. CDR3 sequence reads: CASSRGRGYEQYF. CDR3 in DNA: TGTGCCAGCAGTCGTGGGAGAGGGTACGAGCAGTACTTC.

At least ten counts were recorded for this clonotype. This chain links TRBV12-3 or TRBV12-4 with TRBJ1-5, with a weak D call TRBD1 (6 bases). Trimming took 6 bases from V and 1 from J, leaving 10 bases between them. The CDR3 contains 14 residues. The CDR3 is CASSRTESNQPQHF. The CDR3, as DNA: TGTGCCAGCAGCCGGACAGAGAGCAATCAGCCCCAGCATTTT.

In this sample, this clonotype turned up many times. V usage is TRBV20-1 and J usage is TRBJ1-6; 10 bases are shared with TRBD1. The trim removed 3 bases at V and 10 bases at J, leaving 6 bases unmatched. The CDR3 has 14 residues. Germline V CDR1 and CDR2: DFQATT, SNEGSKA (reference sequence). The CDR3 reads CSARPGTGDSPLHF. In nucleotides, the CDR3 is TGCAGTGCTAGGCCCGGGACAGGGGACTCACCCCTCCACTTT.

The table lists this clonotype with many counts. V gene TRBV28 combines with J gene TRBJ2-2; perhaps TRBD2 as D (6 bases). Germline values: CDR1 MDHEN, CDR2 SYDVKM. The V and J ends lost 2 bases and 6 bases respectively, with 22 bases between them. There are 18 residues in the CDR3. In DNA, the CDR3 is TGTGCCAGCAGTTTACTCGATTTGCGGGAACTTCCGTCCGGGGAGCTGTTTTTT. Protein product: CASSLLDLRELPSGELFF.

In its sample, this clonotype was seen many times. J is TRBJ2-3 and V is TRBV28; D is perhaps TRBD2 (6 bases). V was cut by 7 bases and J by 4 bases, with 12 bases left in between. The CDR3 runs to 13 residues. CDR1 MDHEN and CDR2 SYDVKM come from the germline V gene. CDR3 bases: TGTGCCAGCAACCCCAGGGAGGCAGATACGCAGTATTTT. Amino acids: CASNPREADTQYF.

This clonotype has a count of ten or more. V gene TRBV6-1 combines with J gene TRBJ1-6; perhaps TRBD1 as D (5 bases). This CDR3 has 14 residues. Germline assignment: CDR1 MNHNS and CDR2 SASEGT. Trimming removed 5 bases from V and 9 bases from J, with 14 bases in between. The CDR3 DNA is TGTGCCAGCAGTCGCGGGGGATTGGGTTCACCCCTCCACTTT. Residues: CASSRGGLGSPLHF.

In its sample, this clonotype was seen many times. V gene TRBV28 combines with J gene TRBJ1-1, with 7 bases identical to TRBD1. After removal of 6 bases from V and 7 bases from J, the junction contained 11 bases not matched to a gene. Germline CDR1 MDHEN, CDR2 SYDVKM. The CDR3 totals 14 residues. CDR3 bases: TGTGCCAGCAGGCGTTCCCGGGACAGCATTGAAGCTTTCTTT. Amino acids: CASRRSRDSIEAFF.

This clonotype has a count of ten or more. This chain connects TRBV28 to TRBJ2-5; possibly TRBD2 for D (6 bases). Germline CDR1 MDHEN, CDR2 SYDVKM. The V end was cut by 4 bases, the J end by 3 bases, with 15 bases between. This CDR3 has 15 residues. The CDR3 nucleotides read TGTGCCAGCAGTTCCGCCGCCGGAGGGGAAGAGACCCAGTACTTC. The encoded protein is CASSSAAGGEETQYF. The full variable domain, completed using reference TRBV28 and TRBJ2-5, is DVKVTQSSRYLVKRTGEKVFLECVQDMDHENMFWYRQDPGLGLRLIYFSYDVKMKEKGDIPEGYSVSREKKERFSLILESASTNQTSMYLCASSSAAGGEETQYFGPGTRLLVL.

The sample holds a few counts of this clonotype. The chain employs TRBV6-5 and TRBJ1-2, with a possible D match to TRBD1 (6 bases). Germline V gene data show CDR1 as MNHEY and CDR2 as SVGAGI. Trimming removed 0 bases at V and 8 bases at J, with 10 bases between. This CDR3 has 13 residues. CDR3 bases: TGTGCCAGCAGTTACTCGGGGGCAGGGGGCTACACCTTC. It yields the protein CASSYSGAGGYTF.

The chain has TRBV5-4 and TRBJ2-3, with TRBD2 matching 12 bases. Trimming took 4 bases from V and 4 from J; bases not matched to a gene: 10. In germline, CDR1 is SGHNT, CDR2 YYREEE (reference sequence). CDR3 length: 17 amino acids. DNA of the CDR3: TGTGCCAGCAGCGCCTCTAGCGGGAGGGGTGGCGCAGATACGCAGTATTTT. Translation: CASSASSGRGGADTQYF. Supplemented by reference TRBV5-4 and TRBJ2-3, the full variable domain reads ETGVTQSPTHLIKTRGQQVTLRCSSQSGHNTVSWYQQALGQGPQFIFQYYREEENGRGNFPPRFSGLQFPNYSSELNVNALELDDSALYLCASSASSGRGGADTQYFGPGTRLTVL.

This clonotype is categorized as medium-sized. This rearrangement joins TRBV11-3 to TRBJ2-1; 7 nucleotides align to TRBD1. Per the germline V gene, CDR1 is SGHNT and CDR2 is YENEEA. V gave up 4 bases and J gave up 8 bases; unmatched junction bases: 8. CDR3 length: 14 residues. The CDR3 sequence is CASSSSRQGHEQFF. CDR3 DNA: TGTGCCAGCAGCTCCTCCCGACAGGGCCATGAGCAGTTCTTC.

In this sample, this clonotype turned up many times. In nucleotides, the CDR3 is TGCGCCATTAAGCGGGGACAAACGAACACCGGGGAGCTGTTTTTT. This translates into CAIKRGQTNTGELFF. The genes are TRBV10-2 and TRBJ2-2; perhaps TRBD2 as D (7 bases). This CDR3 comprises 15 residues. The germline V and J ends were trimmed by 10 bases and 0 bases, with 15 bases remaining between them. Germline lookup yields CDR1 WSHSY and CDR2 SAAADI.

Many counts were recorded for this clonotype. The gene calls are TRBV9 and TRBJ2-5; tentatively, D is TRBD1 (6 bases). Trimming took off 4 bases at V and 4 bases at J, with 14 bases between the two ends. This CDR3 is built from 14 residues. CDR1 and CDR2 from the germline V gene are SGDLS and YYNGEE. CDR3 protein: CASSLMTGTETQYF. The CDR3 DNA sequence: TGTGCCAGCAGCCTAATGACAGGCACAGAGACCCAGTACTTC. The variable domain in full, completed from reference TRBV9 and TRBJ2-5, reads DSGVTQTPKHLITATGQRVTLRCSPRSGDLSVYWYQQSLDQGLQFLIQYYNGEERAKGNILERFSAQQFPDLHSELNLSSLELGDSALYFCASSLMTGTETQYFGPGTRLLVL.